This TCR beta chain appears in the sequencing data of a study of Ad26.COV2.S vaccination and SARS-CoV-2 variants. About this clone itself: Its matching antigen is unknown.

Germline-derived CDR1 and CDR2 are SNHLY and FYNNEI. The V end was cut by 3 bases, the J end by 7 bases, with 18 bases between. This CDR3 has 15 amino acids. Assay used: immunoSEQ multiplex PCR; TCRdb lists only in-frame clones, some missing. The sample consists of about 480,000 clones, around nine tenths of them appearing once. Treatment meaning: roughly 20 received Ad26.COV2.S at low or high dose, single or two shots; roughly 5 received placebo; per-sample allocation not given. Material that was analyzed had been drawn on day 63 after the first vaccine or placebo injection. Boston supplied an adult donor aged 18-55 years. Findings and limits, study-wide: Analyses that measured TCR breadth and depth may have underestimated total T cell responses.

V is TRBV2 and J is TRBJ1-2, with D maybe TRBD1 (5 bases). The sample here was peripheral blood, taken in a trial of Ad26.COV2.S vaccine versus placebo. The TCR sequence derives from a person between 18 and 60 years old who received the Ad26.COV2.S COVID-19 vaccine or a placebo. The CDR3 protein is CASSDFRSQGAGYTF. CDR3 in DNA: TGTGCCAGCAGTGATTTTCGAAGTCAAGGGGCTGGCTACACCTTC. Combining the CDR3 with reference TRBV2 and TRBJ1-2 gives the whole variable domain EPEVTQTPSHQVTQMGQEVILRCVPISNHLYFYWYRQILGQKVEFLVSFYNNEISEKSEIFDDQFSVERPDGSNFTLKIRSTKLEDSAMYFCASSDFRSQGAGYTFGSGTRLTVV.